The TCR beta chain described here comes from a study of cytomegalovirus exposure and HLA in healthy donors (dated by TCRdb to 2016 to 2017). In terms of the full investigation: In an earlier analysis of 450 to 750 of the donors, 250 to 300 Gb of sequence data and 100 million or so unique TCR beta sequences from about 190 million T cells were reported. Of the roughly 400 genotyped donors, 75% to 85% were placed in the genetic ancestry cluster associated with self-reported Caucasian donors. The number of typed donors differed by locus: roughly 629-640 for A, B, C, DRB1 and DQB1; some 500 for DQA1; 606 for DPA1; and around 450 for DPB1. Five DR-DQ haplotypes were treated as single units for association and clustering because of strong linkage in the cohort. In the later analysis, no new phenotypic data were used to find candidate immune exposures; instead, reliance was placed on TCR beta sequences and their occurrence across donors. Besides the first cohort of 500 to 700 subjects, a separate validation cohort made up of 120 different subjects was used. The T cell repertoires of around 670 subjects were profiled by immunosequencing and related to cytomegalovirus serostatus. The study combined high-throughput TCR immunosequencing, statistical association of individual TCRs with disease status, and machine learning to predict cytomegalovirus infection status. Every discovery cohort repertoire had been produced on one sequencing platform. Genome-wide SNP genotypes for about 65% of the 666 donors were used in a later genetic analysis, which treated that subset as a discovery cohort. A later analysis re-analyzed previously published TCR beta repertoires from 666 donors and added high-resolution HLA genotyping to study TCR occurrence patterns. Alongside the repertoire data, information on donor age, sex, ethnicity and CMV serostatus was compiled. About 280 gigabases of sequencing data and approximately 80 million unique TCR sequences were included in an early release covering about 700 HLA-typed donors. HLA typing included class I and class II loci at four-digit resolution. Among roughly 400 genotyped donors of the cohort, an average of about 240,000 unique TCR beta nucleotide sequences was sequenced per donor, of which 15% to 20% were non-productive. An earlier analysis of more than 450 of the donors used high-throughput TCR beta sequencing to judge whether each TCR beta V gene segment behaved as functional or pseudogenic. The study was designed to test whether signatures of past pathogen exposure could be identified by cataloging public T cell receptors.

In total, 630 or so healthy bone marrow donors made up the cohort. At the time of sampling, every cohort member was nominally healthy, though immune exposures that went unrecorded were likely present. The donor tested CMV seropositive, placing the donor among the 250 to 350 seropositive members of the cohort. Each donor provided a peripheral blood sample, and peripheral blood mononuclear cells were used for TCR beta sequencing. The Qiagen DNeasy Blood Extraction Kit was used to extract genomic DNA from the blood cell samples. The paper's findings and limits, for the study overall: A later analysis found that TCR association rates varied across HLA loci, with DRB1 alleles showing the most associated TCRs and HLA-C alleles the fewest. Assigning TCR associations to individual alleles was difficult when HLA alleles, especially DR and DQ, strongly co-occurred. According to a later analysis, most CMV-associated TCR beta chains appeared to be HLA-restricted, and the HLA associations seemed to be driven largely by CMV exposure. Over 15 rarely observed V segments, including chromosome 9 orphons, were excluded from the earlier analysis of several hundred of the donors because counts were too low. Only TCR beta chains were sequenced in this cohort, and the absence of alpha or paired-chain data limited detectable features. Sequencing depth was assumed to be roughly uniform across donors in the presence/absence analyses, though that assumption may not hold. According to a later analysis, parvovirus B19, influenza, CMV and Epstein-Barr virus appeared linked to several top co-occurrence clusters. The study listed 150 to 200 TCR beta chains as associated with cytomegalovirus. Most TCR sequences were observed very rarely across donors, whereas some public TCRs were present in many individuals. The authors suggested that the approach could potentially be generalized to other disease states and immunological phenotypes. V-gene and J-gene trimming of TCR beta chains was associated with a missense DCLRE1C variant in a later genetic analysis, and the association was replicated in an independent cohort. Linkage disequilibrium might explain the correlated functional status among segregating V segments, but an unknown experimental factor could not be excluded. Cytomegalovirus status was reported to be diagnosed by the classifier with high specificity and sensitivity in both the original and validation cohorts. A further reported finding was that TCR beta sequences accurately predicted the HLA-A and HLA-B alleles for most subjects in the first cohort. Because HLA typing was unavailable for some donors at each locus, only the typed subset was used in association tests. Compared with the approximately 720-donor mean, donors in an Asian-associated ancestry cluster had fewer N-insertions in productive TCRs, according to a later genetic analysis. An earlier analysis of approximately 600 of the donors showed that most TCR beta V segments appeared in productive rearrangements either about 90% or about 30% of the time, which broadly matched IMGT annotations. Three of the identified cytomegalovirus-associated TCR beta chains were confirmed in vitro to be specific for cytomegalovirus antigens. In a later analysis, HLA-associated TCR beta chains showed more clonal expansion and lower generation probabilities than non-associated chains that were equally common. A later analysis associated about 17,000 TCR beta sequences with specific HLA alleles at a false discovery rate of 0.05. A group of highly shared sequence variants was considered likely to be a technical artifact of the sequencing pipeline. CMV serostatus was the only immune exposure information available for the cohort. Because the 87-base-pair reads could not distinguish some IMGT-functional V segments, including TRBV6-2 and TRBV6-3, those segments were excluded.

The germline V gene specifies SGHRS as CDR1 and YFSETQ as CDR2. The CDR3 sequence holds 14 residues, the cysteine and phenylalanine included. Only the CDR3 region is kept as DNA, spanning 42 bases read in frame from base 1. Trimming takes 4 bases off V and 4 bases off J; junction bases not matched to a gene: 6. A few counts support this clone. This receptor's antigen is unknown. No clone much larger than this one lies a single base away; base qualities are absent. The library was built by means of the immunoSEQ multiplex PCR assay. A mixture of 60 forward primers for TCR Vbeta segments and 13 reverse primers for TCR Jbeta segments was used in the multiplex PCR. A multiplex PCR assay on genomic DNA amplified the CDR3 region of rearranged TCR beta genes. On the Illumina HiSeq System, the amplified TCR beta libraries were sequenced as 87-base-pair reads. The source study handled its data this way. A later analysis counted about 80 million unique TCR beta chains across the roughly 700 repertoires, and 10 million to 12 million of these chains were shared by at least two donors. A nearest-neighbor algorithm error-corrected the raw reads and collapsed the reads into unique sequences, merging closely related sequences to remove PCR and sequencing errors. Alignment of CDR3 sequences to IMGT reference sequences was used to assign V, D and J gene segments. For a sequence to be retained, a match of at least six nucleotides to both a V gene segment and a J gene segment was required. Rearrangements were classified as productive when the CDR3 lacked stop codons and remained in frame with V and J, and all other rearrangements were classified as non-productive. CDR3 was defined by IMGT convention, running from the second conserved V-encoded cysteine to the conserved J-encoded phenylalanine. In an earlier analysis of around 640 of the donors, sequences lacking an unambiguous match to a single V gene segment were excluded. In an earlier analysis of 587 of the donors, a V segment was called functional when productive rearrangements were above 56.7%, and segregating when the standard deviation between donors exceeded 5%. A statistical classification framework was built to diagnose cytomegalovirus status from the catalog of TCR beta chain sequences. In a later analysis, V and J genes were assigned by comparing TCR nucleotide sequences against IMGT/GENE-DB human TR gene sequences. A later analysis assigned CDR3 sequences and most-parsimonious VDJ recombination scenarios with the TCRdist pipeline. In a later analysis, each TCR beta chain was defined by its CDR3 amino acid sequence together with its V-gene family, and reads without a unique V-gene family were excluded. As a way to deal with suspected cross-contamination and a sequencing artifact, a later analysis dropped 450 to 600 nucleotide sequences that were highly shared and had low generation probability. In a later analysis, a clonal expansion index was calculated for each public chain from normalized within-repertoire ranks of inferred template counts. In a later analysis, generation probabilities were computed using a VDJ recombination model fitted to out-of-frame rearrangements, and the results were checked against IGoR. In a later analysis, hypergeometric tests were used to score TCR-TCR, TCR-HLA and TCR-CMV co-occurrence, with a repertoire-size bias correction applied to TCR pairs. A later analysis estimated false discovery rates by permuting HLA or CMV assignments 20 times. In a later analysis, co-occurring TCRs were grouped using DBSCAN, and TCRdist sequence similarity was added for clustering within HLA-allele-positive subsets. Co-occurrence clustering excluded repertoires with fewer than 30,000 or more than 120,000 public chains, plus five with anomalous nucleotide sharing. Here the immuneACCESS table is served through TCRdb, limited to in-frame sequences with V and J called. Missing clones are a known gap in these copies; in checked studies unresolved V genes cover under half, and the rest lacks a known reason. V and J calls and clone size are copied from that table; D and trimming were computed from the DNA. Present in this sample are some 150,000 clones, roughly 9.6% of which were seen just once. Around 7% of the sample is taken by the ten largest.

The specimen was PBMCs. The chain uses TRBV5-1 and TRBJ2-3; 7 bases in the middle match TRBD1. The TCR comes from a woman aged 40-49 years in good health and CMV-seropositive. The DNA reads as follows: TGCGCCAGCAGCCGCGACAGGGTGGCAGATACGCAGTATTTT. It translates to CASSRDRVADTQYF.